The 12 T cell receptor beta chains listed next were all sequenced from one sample in a study of blood T cell repertoires in COVID-19. The table came from immunoSEQ multiplex PCR; TCRdb's copy has only in-frame clones and leaves some out. The sample holds some 70,000 clones, around 87% seen once. Material for sequencing was peripheral blood. The source of these receptors is a man aged 45-65 years with acute or convalescent COVID-19.

This chain connects TRBV2 to TRBJ2-1; TRBD1 agrees at 8 bases. CDR1 SNHLY and CDR2 FYNNEI come from the germline V gene. This CDR3 comprises 14 residues. J lost 12 bases, V lost 7 bases, and 14 bases had no gene match. This CDR3 is CASTLGQVGMAQFF. The CDR3, as DNA: TGTGCCAGCACCCTGGGACAGGTCGGCATGGCGCAGTTCTTC.

J is TRBJ1-2 and V is TRBV9, with TRBD1 identical over 7 bases. Germline CDR1 reads SGDLS; CDR2 reads YYNGEE. There are 14 residues in the CDR3. V lost 3 bases and J lost 2; bases outside the gene matches: 4. The CDR3 sequence is CASSGQGRNYGYTF. As DNA, the CDR3 is TGTGCCAGCAGCGGACAGGGAAGAAACTATGGCTACACCTTC. The full variable domain, rest sourced from reference TRBV9 and TRBJ1-2, is DSGVTQTPKHLITATGQRVTLRCSPRSGDLSVYWYQQSLDQGLQFLIQYYNGEERAKGNILERFSAQQFPDLHSELNLSSLELGDSALYFCASSGQGRNYGYTFGSGTRLTVV.

V usage is TRBV24-1 and J usage is TRBJ2-1, with D perhaps TRBD1 (6 bases). There are 11 residues in the CDR3. Trimming shortened V by 4 bases and J by 13 bases, and 10 bases separated the two germline ends. Germline V lookup: CDR1 KGHDR, CDR2 SFDVKD. This chain's CDR3 is CATSDRDIQFF. The DNA for the CDR3 is TGTGCCACCAGTGACCGGGACATCCAGTTCTTC.

This clone turned up a few times. The rearrangement links TRBV6-4 to TRBJ2-2, with D possibly TRBD1 on 6 matching bases. V shed 0 bases and J shed 3 bases, with 8 bases lying between them. This CDR3 region has 15 residues. The germline gives CDR1 MRHNA, CDR2 SNTAGT. Written as DNA, the CDR3 is TGTGCCAGCAGTGACTCCTACAGGGACACCGGGGAGCTGTTTTTT. Protein: CASSDSYRDTGELFF.

The V gene is TRBV18, the J gene TRBJ1-5; D call uncertain. Germline CDR1 is KGHSH and CDR2 is LQKENI. The CDR3 runs 15 residues. V was cut by 1 base and J by 3 bases, with 10 bases left in between. CDR3 residues: CASSPRSVINQPQHF. CDR3 coding DNA: TGTGCCAGCTCACCACGTAGTGTGATCAATCAGCCCCAGCATTTT.

V is TRBV5-4 and J is TRBJ2-1; 7 bases line up with TRBD2. The junction had 4 bases not matched to a gene; V was cut back by 2 bases and J by 2 bases. The CDR3 totals 15 residues. Germline V gene lookup returns CDR1 SGHNT and CDR2 YYREEE (reference sequence). The CDR3 region is CASSFSLAAYNEQFF. CDR3 sequence (DNA): TGTGCCAGCAGCTTCTCGCTAGCGGCCTACAATGAGCAGTTCTTC.

The V gene is TRBV4-3, the J gene TRBJ2-7, with 8 bases aligning to TRBD2. The CDR3 runs 15 residues. The junction had 3 bases not matched to a gene; V was cut back by 2 bases and J by 0 bases. The germline V gene encodes CDR1 LGHNA and CDR2 YSLEER. As DNA, the CDR3 is TGCGCCAGCAGCCAAACTAGCGGCAGCTCCTACGAGCAGTACTTC. This gives the protein CASSQTSGSSYEQYF.

In its sample, this clone was seen once. This rearrangement joins TRBV9 to TRBJ1-1, with 10 bases matching TRBD1. The CDR3 is 14 amino acids. Trimming took 3 bases from V and 5 from J; bases not matched to a gene: 4. Per the germline V gene, CDR1 is SGDLS and CDR2 is YYNGEE. This chain's CDR3 is CASSASDRGTEAFF. CDR3 DNA: TGTGCCAGCAGCGCATCGGACAGGGGGACTGAAGCTTTCTTT.

The genes are TRBV6-5 and TRBJ2-7, with a weak D call TRBD1 (6 bases). Germline values: CDR1 MNHEY, CDR2 SVGAGI. The V end was cut by 6 bases, the J end by 2 bases, with 14 bases between. The CDR3 is 14 amino acids. CDR3 residues: CASSPQGITYEQYF. CDR3 DNA: TGTGCCAGCAGCCCACAGGGTATAACCTACGAGCAGTACTTC.

The chain employs TRBV27 and TRBJ2-2, with 14 bases that match TRBD2. There are 16 residues in the CDR3. Germline V gene lookup returns CDR1 MNHEY and CDR2 SMNVEV (reference sequence). V dropped 5 bases and J dropped 8; count of bases not matched to a gene: 7. CDR3 bases: TGTGCCAGCAGTCAAACGGGACTAGCGGGAGCAGGGGAGCTGTTTTTT. This sequence encodes CASSQTGLAGAGELFF.

The V and J genes are TRBV18 and TRBJ1-1; 7 positions agree with TRBD1. This CDR3 has 13 residues. Trimming removed 5 bases from V and 6 bases from J; junction bases left unmatched: 6. Germline V gene data show CDR1 as KGHSH and CDR2 as LQKENI. CDR3 region: CASSDRDVAEAFF. CDR3 DNA: TGTGCCAGCTCAGACAGGGATGTCGCTGAAGCTTTCTTT.

This sequence joins TRBV18 and TRBJ1-2; D remains unclear. V lost 3 bases, J lost 6 bases, and 8 bases lay in between. Looked up from germline, CDR1 is KGHSH and CDR2 is LQKENI. This CDR3 is built from 12 residues. CDR3 nucleotides: TGTGCCAGCTCACCTGACAAGAATGGCTACACCTTC. Its translation: CASSPDKNGYTF.